This T cell receptor beta chain was retrieved from a study of blood T cell repertoires in COVID-19. Generated by immunoSEQ multiplex PCR, the TCRdb table keeps only in-frame clones and is missing some. This repertoire shows 250,000 or so clones, 80% to 90% found once; its top ten account for around 2.6%. The sample holds one count of this clone. CDR3 length: 13 residues. Trimming left V 6 bases short and J 5 bases short, with 11 bases between. Germline CDR1 is LNHDA and CDR2 is SQIVND (reference sequence). V and J are TRBV19 and TRBJ1-5; D is undetermined. Material for sequencing was PBMCs or T cells enriched from blood (not recorded which). The clonotype comes from a woman aged 25 to 39 with acute COVID-19. For the CDR3, the DNA is TGTGCCAGTAGCCGGGGTTACCATCAGCCCCAGCATTTT. It specifies CASSRGYHQPQHF.